This T cell receptor beta chain emerged from a study of Ad26.COV2.S vaccination and SARS-CoV-2 variants (TCRdb year 2021). Notes on the research overall: Donors in the vaccine arm were drawn from COV1001, a multicentre, randomized, double-blind, placebo-controlled phase I-IIa trial testing Ad26.COV2.S in healthy adults. A total of some 30 samples were included in the TCR-sequenced set, comprising around 19 Ad26.COV2.S vaccine recipients, 5 placebo recipients and 8 SARS-CoV-2 convalescent individuals. Trial participants were randomized into five groups of five, in which low-dose or high-dose Ad26.COV2.S was given once or twice, or placebo was given on both occasions. TCRbeta repertoire sequencing served as the tool for gauging how specific and how broad the SARS-CoV-2-reactive T cell receptors were following Ad26.COV2.S vaccination. Ad26.COV2.S was given intramuscularly at 5x10^10 or 1x10^11 viral particles, as a single shot or as two shots 56 days apart. Throughout the experiments and outcome assessment, investigators stayed blinded to trial group allocation.

Results the study describes overall, beyond this receptor: After vaccination, spike-specific CD8+ and CD4+ T cell responses were reported to show substantial breadth. It was noted by the authors that total T cell responses may have been underestimated by the TCR breadth and depth analyses. The study lacked the statistical power to compare responses across vaccine doses or regimens. Compared with placebo recipients, Ad26.COV2.S recipients showed higher spike-specific TCR breadth (P = 0.0014). Vaccine and placebo recipients had similar non-spike TCR breadth, a finding consistent with the vaccine containing only spike.

The sample's treatment or condition, from its label and the paper: 15 to 20 received Ad26.COV2.S at low or high dose, single or two shots; about five received placebo; per-sample allocation not given. Repertoires of vaccine and placebo recipients were sequenced from samples taken on day 63 after the first injection. Cohort 1b enrolled fewer than 30 adults aged 18-55 years at a single site in Boston, USA, between 29 July and 7 August 2020. Ad26.COV2.S was a replication-incompetent adenovirus type 26 vector that expressed a prefusion-stabilized SARS-CoV-2 spike protein derived from the original Wuhan strain. V has 3 bases trimmed and J has 6 bases trimmed; junction bases matching no gene number 4. The CDR3, from cysteine to phenylalanine, totals 15 residues. Left in the record is the CDR3 DNA by itself, 45 bases read in frame from the first base. Reading the germline V gene gives CDR1 SGHRS and CDR2 YFSETQ.

A word on this clone: Its antigen is currently not known. There are no base qualities to consult, and no much larger clone falls within one base.

TCRbeta CDR3 regions were sequenced with the immunoSEQ Assay. After extraction, genomic DNA underwent amplification by bias-controlled multiplex PCR, followed by high-throughput sequencing. Per the source publication's procedure: Collapsing and filtering of sequences were performed to quantify the absolute abundance of each unique TCRbeta CDR3 region. Usable DNA was measured by amplifying reference genes present in all nucleated cells, and TCRbeta template counts were normalized to that usable DNA to estimate T cell fraction. Repertoire TCRs were annotated as SARS-CoV-2-specific when V gene, CDR3 amino acid sequence and J gene were exactly matched to a known reactive TCR set. The reference SARS-CoV-2 TCR set came from MIRA and was filtered for enrichment in COVID-19-positive ImmuneCODE repertoires, removing public or cross-reactive TCRs. Using the MIRA antigens, annotated TCRs were further analysed by specific ORF or by position within an ORF. Breadth was defined as annotated unique rearrangements over total unique productive rearrangements; depth was the summed frequency of those rearrangements. Two-sided Wilcoxon rank-sum tests were applied when comparing TCR breadth between groups. This is the immuneACCESS table as TCRdb keeps it, with only in-frame sequences that have V and J called. A part of the clones is gone; compared with another copy, unresolved V genes explain less than half, and the rest is unexplained. V and J calls and clone size are given by that table; D and trimming were obtained from the DNA. The sample table records 290,000 or so clones; about 90% of these occur just once. Jointly, the top ten make up approximately 3.3% of the sample.

This receptor was identified in a person aged 18 to 59 who received the Ad26.COV2.S COVID-19 vaccine or a placebo. The material sequenced was peripheral blood, taken in a trial of Ad26.COV2.S vaccine versus placebo. The chain was built from TRBV5-1 and TRBJ2-1; 12 of the junction bases match TRBD2. In nucleotide form, the sequence is TGCGCCAGCAGCTGGACTAGCGGGATAATCAATGAGCAGTTCTTC. Translated, this is CASSWTSGIINEQFF. This CDR3, with the reference TRBV5-1 and TRBJ2-1 proteins standing in past its ends, gives the full variable domain KAGVTQTPRYLIKTRGQQVTLSCSPISGHRSVSWYQQTPGQGLQFLFEYFSETQRNKGNFPGRFSGRQFSNSRSEMNVSTLELGDSALYLCASSWTSGIINEQFFGPGTRLTVL.